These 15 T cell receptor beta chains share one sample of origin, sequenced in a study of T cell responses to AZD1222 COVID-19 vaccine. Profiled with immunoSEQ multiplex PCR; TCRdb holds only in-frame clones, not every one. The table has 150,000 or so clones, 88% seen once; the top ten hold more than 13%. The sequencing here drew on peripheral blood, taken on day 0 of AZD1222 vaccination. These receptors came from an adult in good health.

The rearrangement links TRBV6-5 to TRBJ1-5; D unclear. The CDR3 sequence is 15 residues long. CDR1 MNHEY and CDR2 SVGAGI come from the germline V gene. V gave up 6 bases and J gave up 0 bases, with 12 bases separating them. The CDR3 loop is CASSRTVNSNQPQHF. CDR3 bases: TGTGCCAGCAGCCGGACTGTAAATAGCAATCAGCCCCAGCATTTT.

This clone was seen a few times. CDR3 coding DNA: TGCAGCTCCGCTAGCCGTACGTCGACCCAGTACTTC. Translating it yields CSSASRTSTQYF. The chain has TRBV29-1 and TRBJ2-5; D is perhaps TRBD2 (5 bases). The germline V gene has CDR1 SQVTM and CDR2 ANQGSEA. With 8 bases removed from V and 7 bases from J, the gap between germline ends came to 17 bases. CDR3 length: 12 amino acids.

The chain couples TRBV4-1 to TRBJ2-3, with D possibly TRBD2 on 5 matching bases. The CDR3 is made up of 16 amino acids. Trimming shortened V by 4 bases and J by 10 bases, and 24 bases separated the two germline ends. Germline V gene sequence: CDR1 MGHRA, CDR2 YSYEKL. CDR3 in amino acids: CASSLSPNQLGDAQYF. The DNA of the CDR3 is TGCGCCAGCAGCCTCTCCCCGAACCAGCTCGGGGATGCGCAGTATTTT.

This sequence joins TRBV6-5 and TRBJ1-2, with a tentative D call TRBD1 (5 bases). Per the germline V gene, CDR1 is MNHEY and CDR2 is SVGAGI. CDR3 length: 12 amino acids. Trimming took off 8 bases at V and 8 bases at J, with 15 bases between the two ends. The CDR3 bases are TGTGCCAGCGCGGGGGGTGTCGTCGGCTACACCTTC. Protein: CASAGGVVGYTF.

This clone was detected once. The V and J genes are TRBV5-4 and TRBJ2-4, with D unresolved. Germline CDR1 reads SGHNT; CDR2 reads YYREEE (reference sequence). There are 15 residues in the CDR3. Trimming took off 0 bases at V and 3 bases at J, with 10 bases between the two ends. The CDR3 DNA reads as TGTGCCAGCAGCTTGGGCGGTCACTACAAAAACATTCAGTACTTC. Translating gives CASSLGGHYKNIQYF.

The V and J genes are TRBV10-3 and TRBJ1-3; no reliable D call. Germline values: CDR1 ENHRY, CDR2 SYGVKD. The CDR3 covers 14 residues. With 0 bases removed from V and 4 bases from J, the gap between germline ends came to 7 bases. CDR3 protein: CAISESNSGNTIYF. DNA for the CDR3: TGTGCCATCAGTGAGTCGAATTCGGGAAACACCATATATTTT.

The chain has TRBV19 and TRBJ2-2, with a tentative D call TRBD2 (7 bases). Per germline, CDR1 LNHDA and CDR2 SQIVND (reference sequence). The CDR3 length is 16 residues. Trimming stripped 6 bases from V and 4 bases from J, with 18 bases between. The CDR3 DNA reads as TGTGCCAGTAGCCCTTTAGGGGGGGGGCCCACCGGGGAGCTGTTTTTT. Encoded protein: CASSPLGGGPTGELFF. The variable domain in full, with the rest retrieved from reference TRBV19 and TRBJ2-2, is DGGITQSPKYLFRKEGQNVTLSCEQNLNHDAMYWYRQDPGQGLRLIYYSQIVNDFQKGDIAEGYSVSREKKESFPLTVTSAQKNPTAFYLCASSPLGGGPTGELFFGEGSRLTVL.

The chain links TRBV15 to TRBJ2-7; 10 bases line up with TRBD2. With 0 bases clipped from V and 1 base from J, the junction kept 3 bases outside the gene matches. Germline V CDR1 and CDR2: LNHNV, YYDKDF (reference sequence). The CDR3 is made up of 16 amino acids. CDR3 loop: CATSREPGLASYEQYF. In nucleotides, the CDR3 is TGTGCCACCAGCAGAGAACCGGGACTAGCGTCCTACGAGCAGTACTTC.

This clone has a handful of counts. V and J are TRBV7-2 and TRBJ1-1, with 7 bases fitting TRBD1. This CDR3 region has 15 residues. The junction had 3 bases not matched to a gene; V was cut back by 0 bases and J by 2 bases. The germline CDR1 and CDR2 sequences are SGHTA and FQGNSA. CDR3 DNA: TGTGCCAGCAGCTTAGCCCACAGGGGCAACACTGAAGCTTTCTTT. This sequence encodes CASSLAHRGNTEAFF.

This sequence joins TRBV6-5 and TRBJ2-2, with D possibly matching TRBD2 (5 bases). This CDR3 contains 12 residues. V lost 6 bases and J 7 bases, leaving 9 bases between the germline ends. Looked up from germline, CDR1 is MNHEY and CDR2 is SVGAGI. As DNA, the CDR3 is TGTGCCAGCAGGAGGGTAGTCGGGGAGCTGTTTTTT. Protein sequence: CASRRVVGELFF.

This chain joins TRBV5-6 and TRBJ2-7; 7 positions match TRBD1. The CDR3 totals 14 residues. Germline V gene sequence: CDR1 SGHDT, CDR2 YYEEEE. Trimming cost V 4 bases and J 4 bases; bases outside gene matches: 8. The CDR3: CASSPRQGHYEQYF. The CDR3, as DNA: TGTGCCAGCAGCCCAAGACAGGGCCATTACGAGCAGTACTTC. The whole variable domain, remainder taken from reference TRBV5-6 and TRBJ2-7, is DAGVTQSPTHLIKTRGQQVTLRCSPKSGHDTVSWYQQALGQGPQFIFQYYEEEERQRGNFPDRFSGHQFPNYSSELNVNALLLGDSALYLCASSPRQGHYEQYFGPGTRLTVT.

The CDR3 loop is CAINSGRRGYTF. CDR3 DNA sequence: TGTGCCATCAATTCAGGTCGTCGGGGCTACACCTTC. The chain couples TRBV12-3 or TRBV12-4 to TRBJ1-2, with D hard to call. The V end lost 10 bases, the J end lost 8 bases, and 17 bases lay between the germline ends. The CDR3 contains 12 residues.

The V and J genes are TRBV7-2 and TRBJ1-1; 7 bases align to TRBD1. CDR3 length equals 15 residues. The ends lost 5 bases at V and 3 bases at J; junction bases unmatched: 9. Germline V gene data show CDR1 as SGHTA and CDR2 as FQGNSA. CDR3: CASSPEYRGYTEAFF. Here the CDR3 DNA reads TGTGCCAGCAGCCCGGAGTACAGGGGATACACTGAAGCTTTCTTT. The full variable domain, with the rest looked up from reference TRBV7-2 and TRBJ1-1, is GAGVSQSPSNKVTEKGKDVELRCDPISGHTALYWYRQSLGQGLEFLIYFQGNSAPDKSGLPSDRFSAERTGGSVSTLTIQRTQQEDSAVYLCASSPEYRGYTEAFFGQGTRLTVV.

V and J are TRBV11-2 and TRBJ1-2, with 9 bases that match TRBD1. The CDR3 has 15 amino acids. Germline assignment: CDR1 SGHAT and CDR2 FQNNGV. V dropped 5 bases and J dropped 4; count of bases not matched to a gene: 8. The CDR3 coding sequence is TGTGCCAGCAGCCCTGGGGGGACAGGGACCTATGGCTACACCTTC. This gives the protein CASSPGGTGTYGYTF.

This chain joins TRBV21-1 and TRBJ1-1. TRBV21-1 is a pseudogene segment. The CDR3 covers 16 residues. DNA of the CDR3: TGTGCTAACTTACCCGGGAGTTACCACAGTGCCCCTGAAGCTTTCTTT. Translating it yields CANLPGSYHSAPEAFF.